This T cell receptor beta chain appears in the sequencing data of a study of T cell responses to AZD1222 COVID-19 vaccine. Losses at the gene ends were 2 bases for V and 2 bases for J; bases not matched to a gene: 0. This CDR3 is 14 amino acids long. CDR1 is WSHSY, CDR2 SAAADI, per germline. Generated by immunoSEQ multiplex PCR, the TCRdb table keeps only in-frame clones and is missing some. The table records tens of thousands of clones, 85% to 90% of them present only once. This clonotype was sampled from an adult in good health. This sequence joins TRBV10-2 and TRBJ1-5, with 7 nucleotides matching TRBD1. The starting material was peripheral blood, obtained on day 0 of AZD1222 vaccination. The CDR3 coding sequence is TGCGCCAGCAGTGAGACAGGGGGCAATCAGCCCCAGCATTTT. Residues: CASSETGGNQPQHF.